The present T cell receptor beta chain was sequenced within a study of identical twins. This clonotype was detected a few times. Its target is not known. TCRdb itself ran the 5' RACE reads through MiXCR, one entry per CDR3 protein. The sample contains around 690,000 distinct CDR3 sequences, around 20% of which appear only once. Study-level points and caveats: Insertions were fewer in abundant cord blood beta clonotypes, whereas memory repertoires showed none of this pattern.

The V end lost 2 bases, the J end lost 2 bases, and 8 bases lay between the germline ends. CDR3 length: 14 residues. Germline assignment: CDR1 SGHAT and CDR2 FQNNGV. These data were also filed under a second study, of T cells expressing NK-cell markers. That work adds: Evidence did not settle whether expanded NKG2C+ T cell clones targeted HCMV.

The sample was PBMCs. The rearrangement uses TRBV11-2 and TRBJ2-3; D uncertain. The clonotype originates from a woman aged 18 to 35 in good health. CDR3 sequence reads: CASSLLVNTDTQYF. The CDR3 nucleotides are TGTGCCAGCAGCTTATTAGTTAACACAGATACGCAGTATTTT. Full variable domain (missing parts from reference TRBV11-2 and TRBJ2-3): EAGVAQSPRYKIIEKRQSVAFWCNPISGHATLYWYQQILGQGPKLLIQFQNNGVVDDSQLPKDRFSAERLKGVDSTLKIQPAKLEDSAVYLCASSLLVNTDTQYFGPGTRLTVL.